One and the same sample provided the 9 T cell receptor beta chains below, sequenced in a study of shared clonotypes between healthy human individuals. TCRdb's table, derived via immunoSEQ multiplex PCR, lists solely in-frame clones and lacks some. The sample holds about 1.5 million clones; around 97% are singletons and the top ten take approximately 1%. The sequencing sample was made of naive CD4+ T cells sorted from blood. Subset denoted: CD45RA+ positively selected. These receptors came from a man aged 25 to 45 in good health.

Regarding this clone: At the DNA level, this CDR3 is encoded by other sequences in the same sample as well. This rearrangement joins TRBV6-1 to TRBJ1-1; no clear D gene. The CDR3 runs 14 residues. Germline V gives CDR1 MNHNS, CDR2 SASEGT. Deletions cut 0 bases from V and 1 base from J, with 6 bases between. The CDR3 nucleotides read TGTGCCAGCAGTGAAGCTAGGCCGAACACTGAAGCTTTCTTT. It codes for CASSEARPNTEAFF.

This sequence joins TRBV6-1 and TRBJ2-3; 10 nucleotides line up with TRBD2. Germline loops: CDR1 MNHNS, CDR2 SASEGT. The CDR3 runs 17 residues. V lost 3 bases and J lost 0; bases outside the gene matches: 6. CDR3: CASSEVAGGTSTDTQYF. DNA of the CDR3: TGTGCCAGCAGTGAGGTAGCGGGAGGTACTAGCACAGATACGCAGTATTTT.

Of note for this clone: Different DNA sequences within this sample yield the same CDR3. This chain uses TRBV5-5 with TRBJ2-7; D may be TRBD2 (5 bases). Trimming took 0 bases from V and 1 from J, leaving 11 bases between them. The CDR3 runs to 15 residues. The germline V gene has CDR1 SGHKS and CDR2 YYEKEE (reference sequence). The chain's CDR3 is CASSLVGRGSYEQYF. As DNA, the CDR3 is TGTGCCAGCAGCTTGGTTGGCCGGGGATCCTACGAGCAGTACTTC.

The chain uses TRBV7-6 and TRBJ2-2, with D possibly being TRBD2 (5 bases). The CDR3 runs to 16 residues. Germline loops: CDR1 SGHVS, CDR2 FNYEAQ. The V end was cut by 5 bases, the J end by 7 bases, with 20 bases between. The CDR3 protein is CASSLDFGSGVGELFF. The CDR3 DNA sequence: TGTGCCAGCAGCCTCGACTTTGGAAGCGGAGTCGGGGAGCTGTTTTTT.

The rearrangement joins TRBV6-6 to TRBJ2-1; 9 bases are a match to TRBD2. The CDR3 consists of 15 residues. CDR1 is MNHNY and CDR2 is SVGAGI in the germline V gene (reference sequence). V dropped 5 bases and J dropped 8; count of bases not matched to a gene: 10. The chain's CDR3 is CASSDQKREVDEQFF. DNA of the CDR3: TGTGCCAGCAGTGACCAAAAGCGGGAGGTCGATGAGCAGTTCTTC.

The rearrangement joins TRBV27 to TRBJ2-6, with a possible D match to TRBD1 (5 bases). This CDR3 has 18 amino acids. Germline CDR1 MNHEY, CDR2 SMNVEV (reference sequence). The V gene lost 8 bases and the J gene lost 0 bases, with 20 bases spanning the gap. The CDR3: CASLRLGRGNSGANVLTF. CDR3 in DNA: TGTGCCAGCCTGCGTCTGGGTAGGGGTAACTCTGGGGCCAACGTCCTGACTTTC.

The J gene is TRBJ2-7, the V gene TRBV10-3, with TRBD2 matching 11 bases. The germline gives CDR1 ENHRY, CDR2 SYGVKD. The CDR3 spans 15 residues. Losses at the gene ends were 6 bases for V and 2 bases for J; bases not matched to a gene: 6. The DNA for the CDR3 is TGTGCCATCAGGGAGACTAGCGGGGCTACCTACGAGCAGTACTTC. Translating gives CAIRETSGATYEQYF.

The chain joins TRBV10-3 to TRBJ2-7, with 8 bases aligning to TRBD1. This CDR3 contains 14 residues. With V trimmed by 5 bases and J by 5 bases, 8 bases remained unmatched. The germline V gene has CDR1 ENHRY and CDR2 SYGVKD. CDR3 nucleotide sequence: TGTGCCATCAGTCAGGACAGGGATGTCAACGAGCAGTACTTC. Translated: CAISQDRDVNEQYF.

This chain uses TRBV28 with TRBJ2-3, with 12 positions matching TRBD1. The CDR3 extends over 17 amino acids. The J segment lost 5 bases and the V segment lost 5 bases, leaving 11 bases of the junction unmatched. Germline CDR1 reads MDHEN; CDR2 reads SYDVKM. The CDR3 protein is CASSPGVGDRGQDTQYF. The CDR3 region has the DNA TGTGCCAGCAGTCCGGGGGTTGGGGACAGGGGGCAAGATACGCAGTATTTT.